These 24 T cell receptor beta chains were sequenced from one sample in a study of T cells in localized non-small cell lung cancer. Profiled with immunoSEQ multiplex PCR; TCRdb holds only in-frame clones, not every one. Of some 21,000 clones in the sample, over 75% were seen once. The sequenced sample was peripheral blood, obtained before any cancer treatment. The receptors come from a man between 40 and 70 years old with stage I lung adenocarcinoma.

The V call is TRBV25-1, the J call TRBJ1-4, with D possibly being TRBD1 (5 bases). V lost 1 base and J lost 6, with 9 bases in between. This CDR3 is 14 amino acids long. CDR1 is MGHDK, CDR2 SYGVNS, per germline. CDR3 in amino acids: CASSELGGDEKLFF. CDR3 DNA sequence: TGTGCCAGCAGTGAATTGGGGGGGGATGAAAAACTGTTTTTT. The full variable domain, its missing parts supplied by reference TRBV25-1 and TRBJ1-4, is EADIYQTPRYLVIGTGKKITLECSQTMGHDKMYWYQQDPGMELHLIHYSYGVNSTEKGDLSSESTVSRIRTEHFPLTLESARPSHTSQYLCASSELGGDEKLFFGSGTQLSVL.

The V gene is TRBV20-1, the J gene TRBJ1-1; no clear D. Germline values: CDR1 DFQATT, CDR2 SNEGSKA (reference sequence). V gave up 3 bases and J gave up 8 bases, with 7 bases separating them. The CDR3 loop spans 10 amino acids. In nucleotides, the CDR3 is TGCAGTGCTAGTGGAAGGGAAGCTTTCTTT. It yields the protein CSASGREAFF.

The chain links TRBV6-5 to TRBJ1-3, with a tentative D call TRBD1 (6 bases). The germline V and J ends were trimmed by 0 bases and 3 bases, with 12 bases remaining between them. Looked up from germline, CDR1 is MNHEY and CDR2 is SVGAGI. The CDR3 contains 16 residues. CDR3 in amino acids: CASSYSRGGLGNTIYF. In DNA form, the CDR3 reads TGTGCCAGCAGTTACTCGAGGGGGGGGCTTGGAAACACCATATATTTT.

CDR3 protein: CASSPSPGQGASSGANVLTF. The CDR3 DNA is TGTGCCAGCTCACCGTCCCCGGGACAGGGGGCGTCATCTGGGGCCAACGTCCTGACTTTC. The chain is built from TRBV18 and TRBJ2-6; TRBD1 agrees at 12 bases. Germline-derived CDR1 and CDR2 are KGHSH and LQKENI. This CDR3 is built from 20 residues. The junction had 10 bases not matched to a gene; V was cut back by 3 bases and J by 1 base.

The V gene is TRBV10-3, the J gene TRBJ2-3; TRBD1 or TRBD2 may be the D gene (5 bases each). CDR3 size: 14 residues. V lost 0 bases, J lost 11 bases, and 15 bases lay in between. Germline V lookup: CDR1 ENHRY, CDR2 SYGVKD. The chain's CDR3 is CAISESGAQHGQYF. CDR3 nucleotide sequence: TGTGCCATCAGTGAGTCCGGGGCCCAACACGGGCAGTATTTT.

The count of this clone is one. The rearrangement joins TRBV5-1 to TRBJ2-3, with 8 bases lining up with TRBD1. V trimming: 4 bases; J trimming: 1 base; junction bases outside the gene matches: 8. Germline-derived CDR1 and CDR2 are SGHRS and YFSETQ. The CDR3 spans 16 residues. The CDR3 reads CASSRLTGAGTDTQYF. As DNA, the CDR3 is TGCGCCAGCAGCCGCCTGACAGGGGCTGGCACAGATACGCAGTATTTT.

J is TRBJ1-2 and V is TRBV6-5; perhaps TRBD1 as D (5 bases). The germline CDR1 and CDR2 sequences are MNHEY and SVGAGI. V was clipped by 5 bases and J by 12 bases, with 19 bases between them. The CDR3 is 13 residues long. CDR3 DNA: TGTGCCAGCAGTCCCGTCGGAGGGGCAGGAAACACCTTC. Translated: CASSPVGGAGNTF.

The chain is built from TRBV11-1 and TRBJ2-1, with a tentative D call TRBD2 (5 bases). This CDR3 comprises 18 residues. Germline lookup yields CDR1 SGHAT and CDR2 FQDESV (reference sequence). V lost 0 bases and J lost 0, with 15 bases in between. CDR3 nucleotide sequence: TGTGCCAGCAGCTTAGCTGCTGCGGGCAGCTACTCCTACAATGAGCAGTTCTTC. Its translation: CASSLAAAGSYSYNEQFF.

This clone was detected a few times. The rearrangement uses TRBV7-8 and TRBJ1-6; D is ambiguous. Trimming left V 3 bases short and J 9 bases short, with 15 bases between. Germline assignment: CDR1 SGHVS and CDR2 FQNEAQ. This CDR3 comprises 15 residues. CDR3 in DNA: TGTGCCAGCAGCTTTCAGGCACATACGGGTTCACCCCTCCACTTT. This sequence encodes CASSFQAHTGSPLHF.

This clone showed up just once. The chain uses TRBV5-6 and TRBJ1-1; 7 nucleotides match TRBD1. Per the germline V gene, CDR1 is SGHDT and CDR2 is YYEEEE. Germline trimming cut 3 bases from V and 1 base from J; bases unmatched to any gene: 3. The CDR3 has 14 residues. CDR3 protein: CASSWGTANTEAFF. In DNA form, the CDR3 reads TGTGCCAGCAGCTGGGGGACAGCGAACACTGAAGCTTTCTTT.

The rearrangement uses TRBV5-1 and TRBJ1-5; the D is unclear. Trimming took 4 bases from V and 6 from J, leaving 14 bases between them. CDR3 length: 14 residues. Germline V lookup: CDR1 SGHRS, CDR2 YFSETQ. CDR3 loop: CASSPDGGPQPQHF. The CDR3, as DNA: TGCGCCAGCAGCCCGGACGGAGGTCCTCAGCCCCAGCATTTT.

V gene TRBV6-6 combines with J gene TRBJ2-3, with 8 nucleotides matching TRBD2. Germline trimming cut 6 bases from V and 0 bases from J; bases unmatched to any gene: 8. CDR1 and CDR2 from the germline V gene are MNHNY and SVGAGI (reference sequence). There are 16 residues in the CDR3. The CDR3 is CASSSGLDASTDTQYF. The CDR3 nucleotides are TGTGCCAGCAGCTCGGGACTAGACGCAAGCACAGATACGCAGTATTTT.

This chain joins TRBV11-2 and TRBJ1-1; no reliable D call. Germline V gives CDR1 SGHAT, CDR2 FQNNGV. This CDR3 comprises 13 residues. V was clipped by 3 bases and J by 4 bases, with 9 bases between them. The CDR3 protein is CASSFRTGTEAFF. Written as DNA, the CDR3 is TGTGCCAGCAGCTTTCGGACGGGCACTGAAGCTTTCTTT.

The CDR3 nucleotides read TGTGCCAGCAGTTCATACACTGAAGCTTTCTTT. As protein: CASSSYTEAFF. The chain carries TRBV6-6 and TRBJ1-1; no clear D. Per germline, CDR1 MNHNY and CDR2 SVGAGI (reference sequence). V lost 4 bases, J lost 3 bases, and 3 bases lay in between. CDR3 length equals 11 residues.

The chain links TRBV19 to TRBJ1-1; TRBD1 matches at 11 bases. Looked up from germline, CDR1 is LNHDA and CDR2 is SQIVND (reference sequence). This CDR3 region has 14 residues. V shed 5 bases and J 10 bases; nucleotides not matched to a gene: 9. In DNA form, the CDR3 reads TGTGCCAGTAGTCAGCCGGGACAGGGGGATCGAGCTTTCTTT. Translated: CASSQPGQGDRAFF.

CDR3 nucleotide sequence: TGTGCCAGCAGCTTTGATACGCAGTATTTT. It codes for CASSFDTQYF. The J gene is TRBJ2-3, the V gene TRBV5-4; D uncertain. Germline CDR1 reads SGHNT; CDR2 reads YYREEE (reference sequence). The CDR3 is made up of 10 amino acids. Trimming shortened V by 2 bases and J by 6 bases, and 1 base separated the two germline ends. The full variable domain, with the rest looked up from reference TRBV5-4 and TRBJ2-3, is ETGVTQSPTHLIKTRGQQVTLRCSSQSGHNTVSWYQQALGQGPQFIFQYYREEENGRGNFPPRFSGLQFPNYSSELNVNALELDDSALYLCASSFDTQYFGPGTRLTVL.

V usage is TRBV6-1 and J usage is TRBJ1-2; 7 nucleotides match TRBD1. V lost 4 bases, J lost 7 bases, and 12 bases stayed unmatched. The CDR3 has 15 residues. The germline V gene encodes CDR1 MNHNS and CDR2 SASEGT. Here the CDR3 reads CASSGDSLVLAGYTF. The CDR3 nucleotides are TGTGCCAGCAGTGGGGACAGTTTAGTGTTAGCTGGCTACACCTTC.

The chain recombines TRBV30 with TRBJ1-1; D may be TRBD1 (5 bases). The ends were cut back, 2 bases at V and 0 bases at J, with 10 bases in the middle. The CDR3 spans 14 residues. CDR1 GTSNPN and CDR2 SVGIG come from the germline V gene (reference sequence). DNA for the CDR3: TGTGCCTGGAGTACCGGGACGTTGAACACTGAAGCTTTCTTT. It translates to CAWSTGTLNTEAFF.

The V gene is TRBV7-6, the J gene TRBJ1-5; 9 nucleotides line up with TRBD1. Germline lookup yields CDR1 SGHVS and CDR2 FNYEAQ. The CDR3 consists of 17 residues. Germline trimming cut 1 base from V and 2 bases from J; bases unmatched to any gene: 6. The CDR3 DNA is TGTGCCAGCAGCTTAGAAACAGGGGGCTCTGGCAATCAGCCCCAGCATTTT. It translates to CASSLETGGSGNQPQHF.

J is TRBJ2-1 and V is TRBV4-2; D is ambiguous. Germline values: CDR1 LGHNA, CDR2 YNFKEQ. The CDR3 runs to 14 residues. V was pared by 0 bases and J by 4 bases, with 7 bases between. This CDR3 is CASSQDTDYNEQFF. CDR3 nucleotide sequence: TGTGCCAGCAGCCAAGATACGGATTACAATGAGCAGTTCTTC.

This chain joins TRBV25-1 and TRBJ2-7; D remains unclear. This CDR3 has 14 residues. V lost 8 bases, J lost 3 bases, and 17 bases lay in between. From germline, CDR1 is MGHDK and CDR2 SYGVNS. The CDR3 DNA follows: TGTGCCAGCTCCTTGACCGTCCGGAGCTACGAGCAGTACTTC. Its translation: CASSLTVRSYEQYF.

This chain uses TRBV27 with TRBJ1-1; 11 nucleotides align to TRBD1. The trim removed 6 bases at V and 4 bases at J, leaving 10 bases unmatched. Germline V gene sequence: CDR1 MNHEY, CDR2 SMNVEV (reference sequence). This CDR3 spans 16 amino acids. In DNA form, the CDR3 reads TGTGCCAGCAGATTGGGTACCGGGACAGGGGGCACTGAAGCTTTCTTT. This sequence encodes CASRLGTGTGGTEAFF.

V gene TRBV7-6 combines with J gene TRBJ2-7; tentative D call: TRBD2 (6 bases). The CDR3 contains 14 residues. Trimming left V 0 bases short and J 4 bases short, with 10 bases between. Germline-derived CDR1 and CDR2 are SGHVS and FNYEAQ. The CDR3 nucleotides read TGTGCCAGCAGCTTAGCGGCAGGGACTTACGAGCAGTACTTC. This sequence encodes CASSLAAGTYEQYF.

This chain uses TRBV6-5 with TRBJ1-1; D is unresolved. Germline V gene lookup returns CDR1 MNHEY and CDR2 SVGAGI. With 0 bases removed from V and 1 base from J, the gap between germline ends came to 9 bases. The CDR3 loop spans 15 amino acids. The CDR3 here is CASSYSKGGNTEAFF. The CDR3 DNA sequence: TGTGCCAGCAGTTACTCGAAGGGTGGGAACACTGAAGCTTTCTTT.